The present T cell receptor (beta chain) was sequenced within a study of graft-versus-host responses after intestinal transplantation. Overall study: Those transplanted obtained multivisceral, liver-intestinal, or isolated intestinal grafts.

Clones were read by immunoSEQ multiplex PCR, and TCRdb kept only the in-frame ones, dropping some. The sample contains about 110,000 clones, over 85% of which appear only once. The V and J ends lost 2 bases and 2 bases respectively, with 20 bases between them. CDR3 size: 18 residues. Germline CDR1 is SGDLS and CDR2 is YYNGEE. Regarding this clone: Its cognate antigen is unknown.

Sequencing used unstimulated CD8+ T cells sorted from spleen or lymph node cells, obtained before intestinal transplant. This sequence joins TRBV9 and TRBJ2-1, with D possibly called TRBD1 or TRBD2 (5 bases each). This TCR was sampled from a human donor who received an intestinal transplant. The DNA for the CDR3 is TGTGCCAGCAGCGTCACCGGGACCTCTTATGGCGCCTACAATGAGCAGTTCTTC. This encodes CASSVTGTSYGAYNEQFF. The whole variable domain, remainder taken from reference TRBV9 and TRBJ2-1, is DSGVTQTPKHLITATGQRVTLRCSPRSGDLSVYWYQQSLDQGLQFLIQYYNGEERAKGNILERFSAQQFPDLHSELNLSSLELGDSALYFCASSVTGTSYGAYNEQFFGPGTRLTVL.